This T cell receptor (beta chain) originates from a study of blood T cells in healthy people across ages. Across the whole study: Using template switching, researchers captured about one barcoded beta molecule for each two T cells. Study results and caveats: Reliance upon unsorted PBMCs precluded definitive naive versus antigen-experienced comparison. Strong correlation was found linking TCR beta diversity to naive T cell percentage. Underestimates were what the diversity estimates from one million T cells were considered to be.

Concerning this clonotype: The antigen remains undetermined.

The CDR3 covers 13 residues. For the second PCR, which ran for roughly 6 to 12 cycles, a sample-barcoded 5' primer and a J-beta primer mix were used. From the 5' RACE reads, TCRdb called clonotypes with MiXCR, one entry per CDR3 protein. The data show 1.5 million to 2 million distinct CDR3 sequences, about 35% seen once. This sequence was found in a woman aged 30 to 39 in good health. Input material: blood. The chain links TRBV12-3 or TRBV12-4 to TRBJ2-5, with TRBD1 matching 8 bases. The DNA end is a closer match to TRBJ2-7, so the J assignment may be wrong. Written as DNA, the CDR3 is TGTGCCAGCAGTTTCAGACAGGGGACCGAGCAGTACTTC. Protein sequence: CASSFRQGTEQYF.